One sample yielded the 32 T cell receptor beta chains listed below, sequenced in a study of shared clonotypes between healthy human individuals. Here immunoSEQ multiplex PCR was the method, and the copy in TCRdb shows in-frame clones only, minus some. The data show over a million clones, with roughly 96% seen just once and approximately 1.1% held by the top ten. The sequenced sample consisted of naive CD4+ T cells sorted from blood. As to subset: CD45RA+ positively selected. The receptors were gathered from a man aged 30 to 39 in good health.

This chain uses TRBV7-3 with TRBJ2-2; no clear D gene. The V end lost 2 bases, the J end lost 3 bases, and 4 bases lay between the germline ends. CDR1 is SGHTA and CDR2 is FQGTGA in the germline V gene. The CDR3 length is 13 residues. The CDR3 region has the DNA TGTGCCAGCAGCTTACGACACACCGGGGAGCTGTTTTTT. Translated: CASSLRHTGELFF.

The V and J genes are TRBV2 and TRBJ2-5, with a tentative D call TRBD1 (7 bases). CDR1 SNHLY and CDR2 FYNNEI come from the germline V gene. V was pared by 3 bases and J by 2 bases, with 10 bases between. The CDR3 is 14 residues long. The CDR3 region has the DNA TGTGCCAGCAGTGAGCGGGACAGTCAAGAGACCCAGTACTTC. Its translation is CASSERDSQETQYF.

This chain connects TRBV6-1 to TRBJ1-1; 7 bases fit TRBD1. The CDR3 has 13 residues. After removal of 6 bases from V and 2 bases from J, the junction contained 3 bases not matched to a gene. CDR1 MNHNS and CDR2 SASEGT come from the germline V gene. The CDR3 here is CASSDRVNTEAFF. For the CDR3, the DNA is TGTGCCAGCAGCGACAGGGTTAACACTGAAGCTTTCTTT.

The chain links TRBV19 to TRBJ2-7, with 14 bases fitting TRBD2. CDR3 length: 18 amino acids. V dropped 4 bases and J dropped 4; count of bases not matched to a gene: 12. The germline V gene encodes CDR1 LNHDA and CDR2 SQIVND (reference sequence). The CDR3 here is CASSSRGLAGEGRYEQYF. CDR3 nucleotides: TGTGCCAGTAGTAGTCGGGGACTAGCGGGAGAGGGACGATACGAGCAGTACTTC.

A word on this clone: Other DNA sequences within the sample encode an identical CDR3. V gene TRBV5-1 combines with J gene TRBJ2-1, with TRBD2 identical over 8 bases. CDR1 and CDR2 (germline): SGHRS, YFSETQ. The CDR3 contains 15 residues. Trimming took 2 bases from V and 4 from J; bases not matched to a gene: 5. The CDR3 sequence: CASSLGLAGYNEQFF. The CDR3 DNA sequence: TGCGCCAGCAGCTTAGGCCTAGCGGGTTACAATGAGCAGTTCTTC.

J is TRBJ2-5 and V is TRBV5-4; perhaps TRBD1 as D (7 bases). CDR3 size: 16 residues. The germline V gene encodes CDR1 SGHNT and CDR2 YYREEE (reference sequence). The V gene lost 4 bases and the J gene lost 2 bases, with 18 bases spanning the gap. The CDR3 is CASSARQGGPQETQYF. The DNA of the CDR3 is TGTGCCAGCAGCGCCCGACAGGGAGGACCACAAGAGACCCAGTACTTC.

The chain combines TRBV27 with TRBJ1-1, with a tentative D call TRBD1 (6 bases). The CDR3 runs to 15 residues. CDR1 is MNHEY and CDR2 is SMNVEV in the germline V gene (reference sequence). V gave up 8 bases and J gave up 2 bases, with 18 bases separating them. CDR3 nucleotide sequence: TGTGCCAGCGCACTAGCGGGGGGCAAAAACACTGAAGCTTTCTTT. The encoded protein is CASALAGGKNTEAFF.

The chain combines TRBV5-6 with TRBJ1-2; D call uncertain. The CDR3 has 13 residues. The V gene lost 6 bases and the J gene lost 2 bases, with 11 bases spanning the gap. Looked up from germline, CDR1 is SGHDT and CDR2 is YYEEEE. CDR3 residues: CASIAGTNYGYTF. Here the CDR3 DNA reads TGTGCCAGCATTGCCGGTACAAACTATGGCTACACCTTC.

J is TRBJ2-7 and V is TRBV29-1, with 7 nucleotides matching TRBD2. CDR1 and CDR2 (germline): SQVTM, ANQGSEA. The CDR3 is made up of 13 amino acids. J gave up 3 bases and V 7 bases, and 9 bases lay outside the gene matches. The DNA for the CDR3 is TGCAGCGCCTCGGGACTACTCGGCTACGAGCAGTACTTC. It encodes CSASGLLGYEQYF.

The chain couples TRBV5-4 to TRBJ2-1; 12 bases line up with TRBD2. The CDR3 totals 16 residues. The V gene end was trimmed by 7 bases and the J gene end by 10 bases; junction bases not matched to a gene: 15. Germline CDR1 and CDR2: SGHNT and YYREEE (reference sequence). CDR3 DNA: TGTGCCAGCGCCAATAGGACTAGCGGGATCGGAGGGGAGCAGTTCTTC. It translates to CASANRTSGIGGEQFF. The variable domain in full, with the rest retrieved from reference TRBV5-4 and TRBJ2-1, is ETGVTQSPTHLIKTRGQQVTLRCSSQSGHNTVSWYQQALGQGPQFIFQYYREEENGRGNFPPRFSGLQFPNYSSELNVNALELDDSALYLCASANRTSGIGGEQFFGPGTRLTVL.

V gene TRBV7-2 combines with J gene TRBJ2-1; D is possibly TRBD1 (5 bases). Trimming took 8 bases from V and 4 from J, leaving 12 bases between them. The CDR3 consists of 13 residues. Germline V lookup: CDR1 SGHTA, CDR2 FQGNSA. CDR3 loop: CASRGAGYNEQFF. The DNA for the CDR3 is TGTGCCAGCCGTGGGGCTGGTTACAATGAGCAGTTCTTC.

V gene TRBV4-1 combines with J gene TRBJ2-5; 8 bases match TRBD1. Germline V gene sequence: CDR1 MGHRA, CDR2 YSYEKL. This CDR3 has 13 residues. V was pared by 4 bases and J by 2 bases, with 0 bases of the junction left unmatched. The CDR3 sequence is CASSRDRQETQYF. The DNA of the CDR3 is TGCGCCAGCAGCCGGGACAGGCAAGAGACCCAGTACTTC.

The chain links TRBV27 to TRBJ2-7, with 9 bases fitting TRBD1. Looked up from germline, CDR1 is MNHEY and CDR2 is SMNVEV (reference sequence). The CDR3 length is 16 residues. The V and J ends lost 0 bases and 3 bases, in that order; junction bases with no gene match: 6. This chain's CDR3 is CASSLSYRGRDYEQYF. CDR3 DNA sequence: TGTGCCAGCAGTTTATCCTACAGGGGGCGAGACTACGAGCAGTACTTC.

Turning to this clone: Other DNA sequences in the sample encode the same CDR3. CDR3 nucleotide sequence: TGTGCCAGCAGTTTAAGAGGAGGGTACGAGCAGTACTTC. Translation gives CASSLRGGYEQYF. V and J are TRBV27 and TRBJ2-7; D is perhaps TRBD2 (6 bases). The V end lost 2 bases, the J end lost 4 bases, and 9 bases lay between the germline ends. The CDR3 is 13 residues long. Germline assignment: CDR1 MNHEY and CDR2 SMNVEV (reference sequence).

The V call is TRBV6-4, the J call TRBJ2-1, with 7 bases identical to TRBD2. With V trimmed by 5 bases and J by 8 bases, 6 bases remained unmatched. From germline, CDR1 is MRHNA and CDR2 SNTAGT. CDR3 length: 13 residues. CDR3 sequence: CASSSGEWDEQFF. The CDR3 DNA is TGTGCCAGCAGTAGCGGGGAATGGGATGAGCAGTTCTTC.

This clone has a single count. The CDR3 protein is CASSEMGYGYTF. CDR3 coding DNA: TGTGCCAGCAGTGAAATGGGCTATGGCTACACCTTC. This chain connects TRBV6-1 to TRBJ1-2; D gene unclear. The CDR3 runs 12 residues. V was trimmed by 2 bases and J by 4 bases, leaving 5 bases between them. Germline V gives CDR1 MNHNS, CDR2 SASEGT.

The chain combines TRBV5-1 with TRBJ2-1, with 8 bases lining up with TRBD2. Losses at the gene ends were 0 bases for V and 3 bases for J; bases not matched to a gene: 5. The CDR3 is made up of 16 amino acids. CDR1 and CDR2 from the germline V gene are SGHRS and YFSETQ. This CDR3 reads CASSLGSGSRYNEQFF. CDR3 nucleotides: TGCGCCAGCAGCTTGGGAAGCGGGAGTCGCTACAATGAGCAGTTCTTC.

As DNA, the CDR3 is TGCGCCAGCAGTTGGGGACTAGCGGATGACAATGAGCAGTTCTTC. Encoded protein: CASSWGLADDNEQFF. This chain links TRBV5-1 with TRBJ2-1; 11 nucleotides agree with TRBD2. The CDR3 length is 15 residues. With V trimmed by 5 bases and J by 5 bases, 6 bases remained unmatched. Germline V lookup: CDR1 SGHRS, CDR2 YFSETQ.

The chain combines TRBV5-1 with TRBJ2-5; D gene unclear. From germline, CDR1 is SGHRS and CDR2 YFSETQ. CDR3 length: 14 amino acids. With 2 bases removed from V and 3 bases from J, the gap between germline ends came to 11 bases. The CDR3 nucleotides are TGCGCCAGCAGCTTCAGGCCGACTGAAGAGACCCAGTACTTC. Amino acids: CASSFRPTEETQYF.

This sequence joins TRBV5-6 and TRBJ2-3; 7 bases are shared with TRBD1. The V gene end was trimmed by 2 bases and the J gene end by 2 bases; junction bases not matched to a gene: 5. CDR3 length: 15 amino acids. From germline, CDR1 is SGHDT and CDR2 YYEEEE. The CDR3 sequence is CASSFDRVTTDTQYF. The CDR3 DNA reads as TGTGCCAGCAGCTTCGACAGGGTGACCACAGATACGCAGTATTTT.

This chain connects TRBV6-1 to TRBJ2-7; 13 bases agree with TRBD2. V was pared by 0 bases and J by 5 bases, with 4 bases of the junction left unmatched. CDR3 length: 16 residues. Germline V gives CDR1 MNHNS, CDR2 SASEGT. The CDR3 is CASSEAWTSGSNEQYF. The CDR3 nucleotides read TGTGCCAGCAGTGAAGCATGGACTAGCGGGAGCAACGAGCAGTACTTC.

The chain recombines TRBV7-9 with TRBJ2-3; TRBD2 agrees at 8 bases. The junction had 9 bases not matched to a gene; V was cut back by 1 base and J by 6 bases. From germline, CDR1 is SEHNR and CDR2 FQNEAQ (reference sequence). This CDR3 comprises 16 residues. For the CDR3, the DNA is TGTGCCAGCAGCTTAGTTGCGGGAGGAATTAGCGATACGCAGTATTTT. This translates into CASSLVAGGISDTQYF.

As regards this clone: The same CDR3 can be traced to other DNA sequences in this sample. The CDR3 reads CASSGRTGSYEQYF. CDR3 nucleotides: TGTGCCAGCAGCGGACGGACTGGGTCCTACGAGCAGTACTTC. The J gene is TRBJ2-7, the V gene TRBV2; D is possibly TRBD2 (5 bases). Germline CDR1 reads SNHLY; CDR2 reads FYNNEI. The CDR3 has 14 amino acids. V lost 6 bases to trimming and J lost 1 base, with 13 bases between them.

The rearrangement uses TRBV2 and TRBJ1-2; no clear D gene. The CDR3 has 15 amino acids. Germline lookup yields CDR1 SNHLY and CDR2 FYNNEI. Trimming stripped 5 bases from V and 1 base from J, with 14 bases between. The CDR3 region has the DNA TGTGCCAGCAGTATCGGGCCTGGTAGTAACTATGGCTACACCTTC. Protein sequence: CASSIGPGSNYGYTF.

The chain recombines TRBV2 with TRBJ2-5; possibly TRBD1 or TRBD2 for D (6 bases each). The germline V gene encodes CDR1 SNHLY and CDR2 FYNNEI. The CDR3 loop spans 13 amino acids. Trimming pared 6 bases from V and 5 bases from J, leaving 13 bases between. In DNA form, the CDR3 reads TGTGCCAGCAGGGGAGGCAGGGGTGAGACCCAGTACTTC. Amino acid sequence: CASRGGRGETQYF.

The chain joins TRBV6-5 to TRBJ1-3; perhaps TRBD1 as D (6 bases). The germline V gene encodes CDR1 MNHEY and CDR2 SVGAGI. Trimming took 2 bases from V and 0 from J, leaving 11 bases between them. CDR3 size: 16 residues. The DNA for the CDR3 is TGTGCCAGCAGTTACCGCCGGACAGACTCTGGAAACACCATATATTTT. Translated: CASSYRRTDSGNTIYF.

About this clone: This CDR3 is also generated by other DNA sequences in the sample. The CDR3 coding sequence is TGTGCCAGCAGTTACTCCGGAAGCAATCAGCCCCAGCATTTT. It translates to CASSYSGSNQPQHF. The V and J genes are TRBV6-5 and TRBJ1-5; D uncertain. This CDR3 is built from 14 residues. Germline CDR1 reads MNHEY; CDR2 reads SVGAGI. The V end was cut by 0 bases, the J end by 1 base, with 4 bases between.

The chain combines TRBV11-2 with TRBJ2-5, with TRBD2 as a possible D gene (7 bases). Germline CDR1 is SGHAT and CDR2 is FQNNGV. Trimming stripped 1 base from V and 5 bases from J, with 11 bases between. The CDR3 covers 14 residues. The CDR3 DNA sequence: TGTGCCAGCAGCTTAGTACAGGGAGGGGAGACCCAGTACTTC. As protein: CASSLVQGGETQYF. Supplemented by reference TRBV11-2 and TRBJ2-5, the full variable domain reads EAGVAQSPRYKIIEKRQSVAFWCNPISGHATLYWYQQILGQGPKLLIQFQNNGVVDDSQLPKDRFSAERLKGVDSTLKIQPAKLEDSAVYLCASSLVQGGETQYFGPGTRLLVL.

The chain is built from TRBV5-1 and TRBJ2-7, with 7 bases aligning to TRBD1. Germline V gene sequence: CDR1 SGHRS, CDR2 YFSETQ. Trimming cost V 4 bases and J 4 bases; bases outside gene matches: 5. The CDR3 has 13 amino acids. The CDR3 nucleotides read TGCGCCAGCAGCATGCAGGGGGAGTACGAGCAGTACTTC. Translating it yields CASSMQGEYEQYF.

The chain recombines TRBV7-6 with TRBJ2-7; 9 bases fit TRBD2. V dropped 5 bases and J dropped 1; count of bases not matched to a gene: 15. The CDR3 is 18 amino acids. Per germline, CDR1 SGHVS and CDR2 FNYEAQ. CDR3 DNA sequence: TGTGCCAGCAGCATGTACCGACGCGGCGGGAGGGAATCCTACGAGCAGTACTTC. Protein sequence: CASSMYRRGGRESYEQYF.

The chain joins TRBV10-3 to TRBJ2-3; D gene unclear. Trimming left V 1 base short and J 0 bases short, with 5 bases between. The CDR3 runs to 14 residues. Germline values: CDR1 ENHRY, CDR2 SYGVKD. For the CDR3, the DNA is TGTGCCATCAGTGAGTATATGAGCACAGATACGCAGTATTTT. Protein: CAISEYMSTDTQYF.

The chain is built from TRBV7-2 and TRBJ2-7; 7 bases are a match to TRBD2. The CDR3 has 15 residues. In germline, CDR1 is SGHTA, CDR2 FQGNSA. V lost 8 bases to trimming and J lost 5 bases; unmatched junction nucleotides: 15. The CDR3 sequence is CASGTIGLVSDEQYF. The CDR3 DNA sequence: TGTGCCAGCGGGACGATCGGACTAGTTTCGGACGAGCAGTACTTC.